This T cell receptor beta chain was identified in a study of T cell responses to AZD1222 COVID-19 vaccine (dated by TCRdb to 2020 to 2022). With respect to the entire study: TCR sequencing covered some 240 trial participants: about 210 given two doses of AZD1222 and about 26 given two doses of MenACWY control vaccine. Trial participants were enrolled by age into 18-55, 56-69 and 70-plus year subgroups, with roughly 160, 29 and 62 TCR-sequenced participants respectively.

The CDR3 regions of human TCRbeta chains were subjected to immunosequencing. Regarding the original processing steps: TCRs in the repertoires were compared against a reference library of SARS-CoV-2-specific TCRs that had been generated with the MIRA antigen-specificity platform. Breadth was defined as the fraction of unique TCRs that were SARS-CoV-2-associated. Depth was defined as the fraction of total T cells that were SARS-CoV-2-associated. Using the MIRA data, each spike-specific TCR was assigned both to the spike region to which the TCR was reactive and to a CD4 or CD8 class. Log10-transformed breadth and depth values were compared by one-way ANOVA with Sidak's multiple comparisons tests. TCRdb retrieved this table from immuneACCESS and kept in-frame rearrangements only. Not all clones are present; in checked studies, unresolved V genes account for under half, and no reason is known for the remainder. That table furnishes V, J and clone size, whereas the DNA furnished D and trimming. Present in this sample are tens of thousands of clones, approximately 85% of which were seen just once. 26% of the sample belongs to the ten largest clones.

What the time point label conveys for this sample: about 28 days (+/-7) after the second vaccine dose. Because spike-specific TCR depth and breadth did not differ between the two schedules, AZD1222 recipients who got a second dose at roughly 4 weeks were pooled with those who got a second dose at roughly 12 weeks. Vaccinee samples were obtained from the UK trials COV001 and COV002, which included a single-blind randomized controlled phase 2/3 trial of AZD1222 (ChAdOx1 nCoV-19) in healthy adults. For TCRbeta chain sequencing, PBMC samples from trial participants were taken at day 0 and at day 28 after the second dose. Here V drops 2 bases and J drops 6 bases, and the junction holds 11 bases not matched to any gene. The germline V gene yields SGHDT for CDR1 and YYEEEE for CDR2. Measured from the cysteine to the phenylalanine, the CDR3 is 15 residues long. Only the CDR3 region is kept as DNA, spanning 45 bases read in frame from base 1.

About this clone itself: The clone's antigen remains unknown. No clone much larger than this one lies a single base away; base qualities are absent.

Study-level results and caveats: Because no samples from the day 14 peak response were available, repertoires could be characterized only after the peak T cell response. Most participants were white British and females outnumbered males, and the authors suggested that clonal diversity may have been underestimated. The vaccine-associated CD4 TCRs covered the entire spike protein, and the dominant responses fell in regions 160-218 and 743-854. The 56-69-year group was small, and its depth increase did not reach significance, likely because of low power. A significant rise in spike-specific TCR breadth and depth was observed after two AZD1222 doses relative to day 0 and relative to MenACWY recipients. Reportedly, close to half of the unique spike-specific TCRs recognized epitopes lying outside the regions that are mutated in the B.1.351 and B.1.1.7 variants. Conclusions about previously exposed vaccinees were limited because only six AZD1222 recipients were SARS-CoV-2 seropositive at baseline.

The sequence was obtained from an adult who received the AZD1222 COVID-19 vaccine. The V and J genes are TRBV5-6 and TRBJ2-7, and TRBD1 matches 7 of the central bases. The material was peripheral blood, obtained 28 days after the second AZD1222 dose. The DNA sequence is given as TGTGCCAGCAGCTTTAGAGGGACAGCAGCCGCCGAGCAGTACTTC. This gives the protein CASSFRGTAAAEQYF.